Below, 10 T cell receptor beta chains from the same sample are listed, as sequenced in a study of OX40 agonist ivuxolimab in advanced cancers. Generated by immunoSEQ multiplex PCR, the TCRdb table keeps only in-frame clones and is missing some. Among some 50,000 clones listed, around 90% were seen once. The specimen comprised CD4+ or CD8+ T cells sorted from blood, sampled in a trial of the OX40 agonist ivuxolimab. These TCRs come from an adult with an advanced solid tumor such as melanoma, head and neck, liver or kidney cancer.

The chain uses TRBV27 and TRBJ2-3, with TRBD2 matching 9 bases. V dropped 6 bases and J dropped 6; count of bases not matched to a gene: 7. Germline V gene sequence: CDR1 MNHEY, CDR2 SMNVEV (reference sequence). The CDR3 has 14 residues. The CDR3 reads CASSFFTSGDTQYF. The CDR3 nucleotides are TGTGCCAGCAGCTTTTTTACTAGCGGGGATACGCAGTATTTT.

This clone turned up a few times. The V call is TRBV19, the J call TRBJ1-1; the D is unclear. CDR3 length equals 15 residues. V lost 3 bases to trimming and J lost 3 bases, with 14 bases between them. Germline CDR1 is LNHDA and CDR2 is SQIVND (reference sequence). CDR3 sequence reads: CASSMETVGYTEAFF. The CDR3 nucleotides read TGTGCCAGTAGTATGGAAACAGTTGGTTACACTGAAGCTTTCTTT.

This rearrangement joins TRBV11-2 to TRBJ2-2; D ambiguous. With 1 base removed from V and 0 bases from J, the gap between germline ends came to 9 bases. This CDR3 contains 16 residues. The V gene's germline CDR1 is SGHAT and CDR2 FQNNGV. The CDR3 nucleotides read TGTGCCAGCAGCTTAGGGCGGTCCGCGAACACCGGGGAGCTGTTTTTT. This gives the protein CASSLGRSANTGELFF.

The chain carries TRBV9 and TRBJ2-7; TRBD1 matches at 10 bases. This CDR3 region has 14 residues. V was clipped by 4 bases and J by 4 bases; unmatched bases: 5. In germline, CDR1 is SGDLS, CDR2 YYNGEE. This CDR3 is CASSLRTGGYEQYF. Written as DNA, the CDR3 is TGTGCCAGCAGCCTCCGGACAGGGGGTTACGAGCAGTACTTC. Variable domain in full (rest from reference TRBV9 and TRBJ2-7): DSGVTQTPKHLITATGQRVTLRCSPRSGDLSVYWYQQSLDQGLQFLIQYYNGEERAKGNILERFSAQQFPDLHSELNLSSLELGDSALYFCASSLRTGGYEQYFGPGTRLTVT.

The rearrangement joins TRBV7-3 to TRBJ2-2; D unclear. This CDR3 is built from 15 residues. V lost 5 bases to trimming and J lost 1 base, with 11 bases between them. CDR1 SGHTA and CDR2 FQGTGA come from the germline V gene. The CDR3 is CASSPRPENTGELFF. The CDR3 nucleotides read TGTGCCAGCAGCCCTCGCCCGGAGAACACCGGGGAGCTGTTTTTT.

This clone was seen more than once but under ten times. The chain carries TRBV5-1 and TRBJ2-5; 11 bases fit TRBD2. J gave up 5 bases and V 7 bases, and 1 base lay outside the gene matches. Germline lookup yields CDR1 SGHRS and CDR2 YFSETQ. This CDR3 contains 12 residues. The chain's CDR3 is CASRLAGETQYF. The CDR3 DNA reads TGCGCCAGCCGACTAGCGGGGGAGACCCAGTACTTC.

This chain connects TRBV15 to TRBJ1-1, with D unclear. Germline V CDR1 and CDR2: LNHNV, YYDKDF (reference sequence). The V and J ends lost 4 bases and 4 bases respectively, with 10 bases between them. This CDR3 comprises 13 residues. CDR3 sequence reads: CATSILTFTEAFF. The CDR3 DNA reads as TGTGCCACCAGCATCCTGACTTTCACTGAAGCTTTCTTT.

This chain uses TRBV11-3 with TRBJ2-3, with D perhaps matching TRBD1 or TRBD2 (6 bases each). The CDR3 is 14 amino acids. Between the trimmed V and J ends, which lost 1 base and 6 bases, there was a span of 11 bases. Germline CDR1 is SGHNT and CDR2 is YENEEA. The CDR3 DNA reads TGTGCCAGCAGCTTAGCCGGAGGGGGGGATACGCAGTATTTT. Translated, it gives CASSLAGGGDTQYF.

The J gene is TRBJ1-4, the V gene TRBV28, with D tentatively TRBD1 (6 bases). The CDR3 contains 15 residues. Germline V lookup: CDR1 MDHEN, CDR2 SYDVKM. V was shortened by 8 bases and J by 7 bases, with 20 bases between the two germline ends. DNA of the CDR3: TGTGCCAGCCGCAAGGGGGGCGCCAGGGGTGAAAAACTGTTTTTT. Its translation: CASRKGGARGEKLFF.

This clone showed up just a few times. The chain joins TRBV4-2 to TRBJ1-1, with D tentatively TRBD1 (5 bases). CDR3 size: 15 residues. Looked up from germline, CDR1 is LGHNA and CDR2 is YNFKEQ. V shed 1 base and J shed 2 bases, with 11 bases lying between them. As DNA, the CDR3 is TGTGCCAGCAGCCAAGGTCCGGACAAAAACACTGAAGCTTTCTTT. It codes for CASSQGPDKNTEAFF.